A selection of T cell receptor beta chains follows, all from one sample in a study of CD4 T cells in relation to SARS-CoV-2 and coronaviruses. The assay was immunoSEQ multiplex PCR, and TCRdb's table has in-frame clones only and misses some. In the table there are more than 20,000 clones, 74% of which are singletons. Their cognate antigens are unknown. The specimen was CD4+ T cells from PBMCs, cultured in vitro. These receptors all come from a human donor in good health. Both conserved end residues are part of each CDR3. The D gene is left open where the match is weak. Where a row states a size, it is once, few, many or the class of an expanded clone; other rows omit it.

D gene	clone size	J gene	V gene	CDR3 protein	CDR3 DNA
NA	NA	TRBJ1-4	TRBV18	CASSPRQAATNEKLFF	TGTGCCAGCTCACCCAGACAGGCTGCAACTAATGAAAAACTGTTTTTT
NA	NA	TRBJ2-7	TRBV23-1	CASSPWPGSEQYF	TGCGCCAGCAGCCCTTGGCCAGGGTCCGAGCAGTACTTC
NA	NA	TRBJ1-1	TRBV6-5	CASSYPRGTPTEAFF	TGTGCCAGCAGTTACCCCCGCGGGACTCCAACTGAAGCTTTCTTT
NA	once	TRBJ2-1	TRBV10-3	CAISLSVGGIPYNEQFF	TGTGCCATCAGCCTTTCTGTGGGAGGCATTCCCTACAATGAGCAGTTCTTC
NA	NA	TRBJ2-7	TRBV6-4	CASSVSLLYEQYF	TGTGCCAGCAGTGTGTCCCTGCTCTACGAGCAGTACTTC
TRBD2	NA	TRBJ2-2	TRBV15	CATSPRGDTGELFF	TGTGCCACCAGCCCACGGGGGGACACCGGGGAGCTGTTTTTT
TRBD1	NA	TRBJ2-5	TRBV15	CATSKRTGLETQYF	TGTGCCACCAGCAAACGGACAGGGCTAGAGACCCAGTACTTC
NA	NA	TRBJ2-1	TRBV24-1	CATSERANRNEQFF	TGTGCCACCAGTGAAAGGGCCAACCGGAATGAGCAGTTCTTC
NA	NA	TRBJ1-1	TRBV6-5	CASSYLGSSAFF	TGTGCCAGCAGTTACTTGGGCTCCTCCGCTTTCTTT
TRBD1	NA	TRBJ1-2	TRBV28	CASSGDRDNYGYTF	TGTGCCAGCAGTGGGGACAGGGATAACTATGGCTACACCTTC
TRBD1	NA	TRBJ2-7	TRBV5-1	CASSLAPRDREYEQYF	TGCGCCAGCAGCTTGGCACCTCGGGACAGGGAATACGAGCAGTACTTC
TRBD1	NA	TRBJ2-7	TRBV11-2	CASSTGQGAITGSLF	TGTGCCAGCAGCACCGGACAGGGGGCGATCACAGGTTCCTTGTTC
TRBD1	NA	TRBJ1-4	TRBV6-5	CATLDRVYEKLFF	TGTGCCACCCTAGACAGGGTGTACGAAAAACTGTTTTTT
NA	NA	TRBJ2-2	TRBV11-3	CASSHNLGVGTGELFF	TGTGCCAGCAGCCACAACCTAGGGGTGGGCACCGGGGAGCTGTTTTTT
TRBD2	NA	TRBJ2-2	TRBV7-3	CASSVSGGSPGELFF	TGTGCCAGCAGCGTGTCCGGGGGGTCGCCCGGGGAGCTGTTTTTT
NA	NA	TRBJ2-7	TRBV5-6	CASSYSGASYEQYF	TGTGCCAGCAGCTATTCGGGGGCCTCCTACGAGCAGTACTTC
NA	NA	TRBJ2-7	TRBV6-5	CACGYSYEQYF	TGTGCCTGCGGGTACTCCTACGAGCAGTACTTC
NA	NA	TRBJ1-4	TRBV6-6	CASSWQQDKDEKLFF	TGTGCCAGCAGTTGGCAACAAGATAAGGATGAAAAACTGTTTTTT
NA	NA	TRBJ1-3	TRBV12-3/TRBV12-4	CASRSRDTIYF	TGTGCCAGCCGATCAAGGGACACCATATATTTT
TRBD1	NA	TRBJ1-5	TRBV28	CASSLFRDRVNQPQHF	TGTGCCAGCAGTTTATTTCGCGACAGGGTCAATCAGCCCCAGCATTTT
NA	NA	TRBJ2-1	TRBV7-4	CASSSAPMGPEQFF	TGTGCCAGCAGCTCAGCCCCCATGGGACCTGAGCAGTTCTTC
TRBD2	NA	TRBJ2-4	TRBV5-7	CASSRTGLAGGMGLEHF	TGTGCCAGCAGCCGAACGGGACTAGCGGGAGGAATGGGTCTGGAGCACTTC
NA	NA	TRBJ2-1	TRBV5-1	CASNLYSSDEQFF	TGCGCCAGCAACCTTTATTCCTCGGATGAGCAGTTCTTC
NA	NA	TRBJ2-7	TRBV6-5	CASSNYEQYF	TGTGCCAGCAGCAACTACGAGCAGTACTTC
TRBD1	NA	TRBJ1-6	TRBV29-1	CSVGQGDGSPLHF	TGCAGCGTCGGACAGGGGGACGGTTCACCCCTCCACTTT
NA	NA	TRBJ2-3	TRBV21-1	CASSRGATDTQYF	TGTGCCAGCAGCAGGGGCGCCACAGATACGCAGTATTTT
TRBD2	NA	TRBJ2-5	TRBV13	CASSLEGLAGVEETQYF	TGTGCCAGCAGCTTAGAGGGACTAGCGGGAGTTGAGGAGACCCAGTACTTC
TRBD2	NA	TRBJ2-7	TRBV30	CAGTGTSGSYEQYF	TGTGCCGGCACCGGGACTAGCGGGTCCTACGAGCAGTACTTC
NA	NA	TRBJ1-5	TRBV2	CASSERGGESNQPQHF	TGTGCCAGCAGTGAAAGGGGTGGGGAGAGCAATCAGCCCCAGCATTTT
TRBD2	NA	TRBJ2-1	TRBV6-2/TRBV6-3	CASTPAGGRWWFF	TGTGCCAGCACCCCAGCTGGCGGGAGATGGTGGTTCTTC
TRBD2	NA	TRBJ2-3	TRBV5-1	CASSLGRGSSTDTQYF	TGCGCCAGCAGCTTGGGGCGGGGGTCGAGTACAGATACGCAGTATTTT
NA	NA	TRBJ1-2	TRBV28	CASSPEDRLNYGYTF	TGTGCCAGCAGTCCCGAGGACAGATTGAACTATGGCTACACCTTC
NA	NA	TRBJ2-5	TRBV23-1	CASSNGSYRETQYF	TGCGCCAGCAGTAACGGGTCATATCGGGAGACCCAGTACTTC
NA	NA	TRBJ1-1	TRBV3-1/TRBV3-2	CASSPVRKGAAAEAFF	TGTGCCAGCAGCCCCGTTCGCAAGGGCGCCGCCGCTGAAGCTTTCTTT
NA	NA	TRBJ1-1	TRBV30	CAWLRGVNTEAFF	TGTGCCTGGTTGAGGGGGGTAAACACTGAAGCTTTCTTT
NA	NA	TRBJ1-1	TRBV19	CASGSGSAEAFF	TGTGCCAGTGGGTCAGGGAGCGCTGAAGCTTTCTTT
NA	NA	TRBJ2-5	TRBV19	CASSGSQGRQETQYF	TGTGCCAGTAGTGGGTCACAGGGCAGGCAAGAGACCCAGTACTTC
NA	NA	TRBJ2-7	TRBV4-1	CASSQGGSYEQYF	TGCGCCAGCAGCCAAGGCGGCTCCTACGAGCAGTACTTC
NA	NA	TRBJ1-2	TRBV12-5	CASGPPGHFGYTF	TGTGCTAGTGGTCCACCGGGACATTTTGGCTACACCTTC
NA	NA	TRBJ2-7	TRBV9	CASSVADGRYEQYF	TGTGCCAGCAGCGTCGCCGACGGGAGATACGAGCAGTACTTC
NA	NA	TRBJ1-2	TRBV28	CASSSGGEANYGYTF	TGTGCCAGCAGTTCTGGGGGGGAAGCTAACTATGGCTACACCTTC
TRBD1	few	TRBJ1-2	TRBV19	CASSRTGLYYGYTF	TGTGCCAGTAGTCGGACAGGGCTATACTATGGCTACACCTTC
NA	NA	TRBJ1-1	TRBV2	CASSVGASEAFF	TGTGCCAGCAGTGTAGGGGCTTCTGAAGCTTTCTTT
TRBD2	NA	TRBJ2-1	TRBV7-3	CASSLYPVTSGPSDEQFF	TGTGCCAGCAGCTTATACCCCGTGACTAGCGGGCCCTCTGATGAGCAGTTCTTC
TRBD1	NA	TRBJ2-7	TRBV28	CASRPGTGRNEQYF	TGTGCCAGCAGACCCGGGACAGGGCGCAACGAGCAGTACTTC
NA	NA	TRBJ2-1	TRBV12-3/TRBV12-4	CASRGVRSEQFF	TGTGCCAGCAGGGGCGTCCGGAGTGAGCAGTTCTTC
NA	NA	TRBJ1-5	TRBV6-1	CASSDRYMGNQPQHF	TGTGCCAGCAGTGACAGGTACATGGGCAATCAGCCCCAGCATTTT
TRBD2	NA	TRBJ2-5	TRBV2	CASSGLAVGKETQYF	TGTGCCAGCAGTGGGCTAGCGGTCGGCAAAGAGACCCAGTACTTC
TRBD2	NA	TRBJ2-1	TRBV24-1	CATSDFTSGRPNEQFF	TGTGCCACCAGTGATTTCACTAGCGGGAGACCCAATGAGCAGTTCTTC
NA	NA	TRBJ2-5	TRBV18	CASSPTGMETQYF	TGTGCCAGCTCACCTACAGGGATGGAGACCCAGTACTTC
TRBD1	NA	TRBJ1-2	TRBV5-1	CASERTGGNNGYTF	TGCGCCAGTGAACGGACAGGGGGAAATAATGGCTACACCTTC
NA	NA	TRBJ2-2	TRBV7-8	CASSFVNTGELFF	TGTGCCAGCAGCTTCGTCAACACCGGGGAGCTGTTTTTT
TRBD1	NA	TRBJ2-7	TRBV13	CASSFRQGLTYF	TGTGCCAGCAGCTTTAGACAGGGTCTGACGTACTTC
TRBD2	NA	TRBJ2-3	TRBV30	CAWTTSGTDTQYF	TGTGCCTGGACAACTAGCGGCACAGATACGCAGTATTTT
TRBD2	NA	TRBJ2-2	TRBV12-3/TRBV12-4	CASSVAGAGELFF	TGTGCCAGCAGCGTAGCGGGGGCCGGGGAGCTGTTTTTT